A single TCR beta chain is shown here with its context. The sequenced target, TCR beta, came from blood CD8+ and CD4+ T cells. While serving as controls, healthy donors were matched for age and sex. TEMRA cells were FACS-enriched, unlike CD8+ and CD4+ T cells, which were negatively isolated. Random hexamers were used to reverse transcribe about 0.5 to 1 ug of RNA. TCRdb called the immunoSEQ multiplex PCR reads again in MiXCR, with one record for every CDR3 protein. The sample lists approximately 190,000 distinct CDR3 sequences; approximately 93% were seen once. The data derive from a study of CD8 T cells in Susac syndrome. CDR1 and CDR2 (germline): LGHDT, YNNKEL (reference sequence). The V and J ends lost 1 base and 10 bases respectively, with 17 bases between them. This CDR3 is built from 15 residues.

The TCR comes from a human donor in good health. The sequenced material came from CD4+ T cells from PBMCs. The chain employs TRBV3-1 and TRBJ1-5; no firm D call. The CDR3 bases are TGTGCCAGCAGCCAAGGGCTTAGGCAGGATGTTCCCCAGCATTTT. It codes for CASSQGLRQDVPQHF.